This is a list of T cell receptor beta chains from one sample in a study of blood T cells in healthy people across ages. TCRdb passed the 5' RACE reads through MiXCR, listing each CDR3 protein once. This sample has hundreds of thousands of distinct CDR3 sequences, with roughly 30% found just once. Input material: blood. Receptor source: a woman of 80 years or more in good health. Each CDR3 is given with its conserved first and last residue. A D gene is named only where the DNA matches it firmly. For some rows the clone size is stated as once, few or many, or as a class when expanded; others skip it.

v_call: TRBV28; j_call: TRBJ2-5; cdr3_length: 15; d_call: TRBD2; clone_size: NA; cdr3_aa: CASSHHGRADGEQYF; cdr3_nt: TGTGCCAGCAGTCATCACGGGAGGGCCGACGGGGAGCAGTACTTC
v_call: TRBV6-2/TRBV6-3; j_call: TRBJ2-5; cdr3_length: 16; d_call: TRBD2; clone_size: NA; cdr3_aa: CASSYSPGGGANEQYF; cdr3_nt: TGTGCCAGCAGTTACTCTCCGGGCGGGGGGGCGAATGAGCAGTACTTC
v_call: TRBV5-1; j_call: TRBJ2-7; cdr3_length: 14; d_call: TRBD1; clone_size: many; cdr3_aa: CASSILGQDYEQYF; cdr3_nt: TGCGCCAGCAGCATATTGGGACAGGACTACGAGCAGTACTTC
v_call: TRBV12-3/TRBV12-4; j_call: TRBJ1-2; cdr3_length: 13; d_call: TRBD1; clone_size: many; cdr3_aa: CASKDRNNYGYTF; cdr3_nt: TGTGCCAGTAAGGACAGGAATAACTATGGCTACACCTTC
v_call: TRBV9; j_call: TRBJ1-1; cdr3_length: 19; d_call: TRBD1; clone_size: NA; cdr3_aa: CASSQGLGDRGVRRTEAFF; cdr3_nt: TGTGCCAGCAGCCAAGGGTTGGGGGACAGGGGGGTAAGGAGAACTGAAGCTTTCTTT
v_call: TRBV6-6; j_call: TRBJ2-4; cdr3_length: 15; d_call: NA; clone_size: many; cdr3_aa: CASSYSSGAKNIQYF; cdr3_nt: TGTGCCAGCAGTTACAGTTCTGGGGCCAAAAACATTCAGTACTTC
v_call: TRBV2; j_call: TRBJ1-4; cdr3_length: 15; d_call: NA; clone_size: few; cdr3_aa: CASSVFGGGNEKLFF; cdr3_nt: TGTGCCAGCAGTGTTTTCGGAGGCGGTAATGAAAAACTGTTTTTT
v_call: TRBV5-1; j_call: TRBJ2-2; cdr3_length: 15; d_call: TRBD2; clone_size: NA; cdr3_aa: CASTLRTSDTGELFF; cdr3_nt: TGCGCCAGCACCCTGAGGACTAGCGACACCGGGGAGCTGTTTTTT
v_call: TRBV20-1; j_call: TRBJ2-5; cdr3_length: 13; d_call: TRBD1; clone_size: NA; cdr3_aa: CSARDSLKETQYF; cdr3_nt: TGCAGTGCTCGGGACAGCCTTAAAGAGACCCAGTACTTC
v_call: TRBV6-2/TRBV6-3; j_call: TRBJ1-1; cdr3_length: 15; d_call: NA; clone_size: few; cdr3_aa: CASSFAQGPNTEAFF; cdr3_nt: TGTGCCAGCAGCTTCGCACAGGGACCGAACACTGAAGCTTTCTTT
v_call: TRBV20-1; j_call: TRBJ2-3; cdr3_length: 14; d_call: NA; clone_size: NA; cdr3_aa: CSARERSGVDTQYF; cdr3_nt: TGCAGTGCTAGAGAGAGGTCTGGGGTAGATACGCAGTATTTT
v_call: TRBV12-3/TRBV12-4; j_call: TRBJ1-5; cdr3_length: 13; d_call: NA; clone_size: many; cdr3_aa: CASSLDGGQPQHF; cdr3_nt: TGTGCCAGCAGTTTAGACGGGGGGCAGCCCCAGCATTTT
v_call: TRBV5-1; j_call: TRBJ2-1; cdr3_length: 19; d_call: TRBD2; clone_size: few; cdr3_aa: CASSARGGLARGRDNEQFF; cdr3_nt: TGCGCCAGCAGCGCCCGGGGGGGACTAGCGAGGGGCCGTGATAATGAGCAGTTCTTC
v_call: TRBV6-6; j_call: TRBJ2-4; cdr3_length: 14; d_call: NA; clone_size: NA; cdr3_aa: CASSYRTERYIQYF; cdr3_nt: TGTGCCAGCAGTTATCGAACGGAGCGATACATTCAGTACTTC
v_call: TRBV7-8; j_call: TRBJ2-5; cdr3_length: 12; d_call: NA; clone_size: NA; cdr3_aa: CVSSLAPETQYF; cdr3_nt: TGTGTCAGCAGCTTAGCGCCGGAGACCCAGTACTTC
v_call: TRBV12-3/TRBV12-4; j_call: TRBJ1-1; cdr3_length: 13; d_call: NA; clone_size: NA; cdr3_aa: CASSPDTNTEAFF; cdr3_nt: TGTGCCAGCAGCCCGGACACAAACACTGAAGCTTTCTTT
v_call: TRBV6-5; j_call: TRBJ1-6; cdr3_length: 15; d_call: NA; clone_size: few; cdr3_aa: CASSLRQRTPSPLHF; cdr3_nt: TGTGCCAGCAGTTTGCGACAGAGGACTCCTTCACCCCTCCACTTT
v_call: TRBV5-4; j_call: TRBJ2-3; cdr3_length: 16; d_call: TRBD2; clone_size: few; cdr3_aa: CASSLIMSGGPATQYF; cdr3_nt: TGTGCCAGCAGCTTGATTATGAGCGGGGGGCCGGCTACGCAGTATTTT
v_call: TRBV24-1; j_call: TRBJ1-1; cdr3_length: 14; d_call: NA; clone_size: NA; cdr3_aa: CATRDSGWGTEAFF; cdr3_nt: TGTGCCACCAGGGATTCTGGATGGGGGACTGAAGCTTTCTTT
v_call: TRBV12-3/TRBV12-4; j_call: TRBJ2-3; cdr3_length: 11; d_call: NA; clone_size: NA; cdr3_aa: CARVLTDTQYF; cdr3_nt: TGTGCCAGAGTGCTCACAGATACGCAATATTTT
v_call: TRBV9; j_call: TRBJ2-1; cdr3_length: 17; d_call: TRBD2; clone_size: many; cdr3_aa: CASSPSWSGGEGNEQFF; cdr3_nt: TGTGCCAGCAGCCCGAGCTGGAGCGGGGGGGAGGGTAATGAGCAGTTCTTC
v_call: TRBV5-1; j_call: TRBJ1-1; cdr3_length: 17; d_call: TRBD1; clone_size: many; cdr3_aa: CASSLEGARRANTEAFF; cdr3_nt: TGCGCCAGCAGCTTGGAGGGGGCACGGCGTGCGAACACTGAAGCTTTCTTT
v_call: TRBV12-3/TRBV12-4; j_call: TRBJ2-3; cdr3_length: 14; d_call: NA; clone_size: NA; cdr3_aa: CASRTTGGGDVQYF; cdr3_nt: TGTGCCAGCAGAACCACGGGTGGAGGAGATGTGCAGTATTTT
v_call: TRBV2; j_call: TRBJ2-1; cdr3_length: 14; d_call: TRBD1; clone_size: many; cdr3_aa: CASITGTGGDEQFF; cdr3_nt: TGTGCCAGCATTACGGGGACAGGGGGCGATGAGCAGTTCTTC
v_call: TRBV6-2/TRBV6-3; j_call: TRBJ2-3; cdr3_length: 18; d_call: NA; clone_size: few; cdr3_aa: CASSYQRGTPSNPDTQYF; cdr3_nt: TGTGCCAGCAGTTACCAAAGAGGGACCCCATCCAACCCAGATACGCAGTATTTT
v_call: TRBV5-1; j_call: TRBJ1-6; cdr3_length: 15; d_call: TRBD1; clone_size: few; cdr3_aa: CASSLGEGAASPLHF; cdr3_nt: TGCGCCAGCAGCTTGGGTGAGGGGGCGGCTTCACCCCTCCACTTT
v_call: TRBV10-3; j_call: TRBJ1-1; cdr3_length: 13; d_call: TRBD1; clone_size: few; cdr3_aa: CAISGTVNTEAFF; cdr3_nt: TGTGCCATCAGCGGGACAGTGAACACTGAAGCTTTCTTT
v_call: TRBV20-1; j_call: TRBJ2-7; cdr3_length: 13; d_call: NA; clone_size: medium-sized; cdr3_aa: CSARVWQPSEQYF; cdr3_nt: TGCAGTGCTAGAGTATGGCAGCCCTCAGAGCAGTACTTC
v_call: TRBV12-3/TRBV12-4; j_call: TRBJ2-5; cdr3_length: 18; d_call: TRBD1; clone_size: NA; cdr3_aa: CASSLSPWTGGVQETQYF; cdr3_nt: TGTGCCAGCAGTTTAAGTCCGTGGACAGGGGGAGTCCAAGAGACCCAGTACTTC
v_call: TRBV29-1; j_call: TRBJ2-1; cdr3_length: 12; d_call: NA; clone_size: NA; cdr3_aa: CSVEVRSDEQFF; cdr3_nt: TGCAGCGTTGAAGTGCGGTCGGATGAGCAGTTCTTC
v_call: TRBV5-6; j_call: TRBJ1-5; cdr3_length: 16; d_call: NA; clone_size: NA; cdr3_aa: CASSASTGREDQPQHF; cdr3_nt: TGTGCCAGCAGCGCAAGTACAGGGAGGGAGGATCAGCCCCAGCATTTT
v_call: TRBV9; j_call: TRBJ2-3; cdr3_length: 16; d_call: NA; clone_size: few; cdr3_aa: CASSVDWRGITDTQYF; cdr3_nt: TGTGCCAGCAGCGTAGATTGGCGGGGAATCACAGATACGCAGTATTTT
v_call: TRBV28; j_call: TRBJ2-5; cdr3_length: 14; d_call: NA; clone_size: many; cdr3_aa: CASSLSLPRATQYF; cdr3_nt: TGTGCCAGCAGTTTGTCCCTGCCGCGGGCGACCCAGTACTTC
v_call: TRBV7-2; j_call: TRBJ1-1; cdr3_length: 17; d_call: NA; clone_size: few; cdr3_aa: CASSPTVRDTKFSEAFF; cdr3_nt: TGTGCCAGCAGTCCTACCGTCCGGGACACGAAGTTCTCTGAAGCTTTCTTT
v_call: TRBV7-2; j_call: TRBJ1-4; cdr3_length: 15; d_call: NA; clone_size: many; cdr3_aa: CASSSRPPRNEKLFF; cdr3_nt: TGTGCCAGCAGCTCCCGGCCTCCGAGGAATGAAAAACTGTTTTTT
v_call: TRBV7-8; j_call: TRBJ2-7; cdr3_length: 16; d_call: NA; clone_size: once; cdr3_aa: CASSFTGDPSTNEQYF; cdr3_nt: TGTGCCAGCAGCTTTACGGGGGATCCCTCAACGAATGAGCAGTACTTC
v_call: TRBV2; j_call: TRBJ2-3; cdr3_length: 15; d_call: NA; clone_size: NA; cdr3_aa: CASSDEGVFTDTQYF; cdr3_nt: TGTGCCAGCAGTGACGAGGGAGTGTTCACAGATACGCAGTATTTT
v_call: TRBV7-2; j_call: TRBJ1-1; cdr3_length: 15; d_call: NA; clone_size: NA; cdr3_aa: CASSPEGGTNTEAFF; cdr3_nt: TGTGCCAGCAGCCCGGAGGGCGGTACGAACACTGAAGCTTTCTTT
v_call: TRBV10-3; j_call: TRBJ2-3; cdr3_length: 14; d_call: TRBD1; clone_size: many; cdr3_aa: CAIRGQGGVNTQYF; cdr3_nt: TGTGCCATCAGGGGACAGGGGGGTGTAAATACGCAGTATTTT
v_call: TRBV9; j_call: TRBJ2-2; cdr3_length: 16; d_call: NA; clone_size: NA; cdr3_aa: CASSVGRRSNTGELFF; cdr3_nt: TGTGCCAGCAGCGTAGGCAGGAGATCGAACACCGGGGAGCTGTTTTTT
v_call: TRBV5-1; j_call: TRBJ2-7; cdr3_length: 14; d_call: NA; clone_size: NA; cdr3_aa: CASSLVEAPYEQYF; cdr3_nt: TGCGCCAGCAGCTTGGTGGAGGCCCCCTACGAGCAGTACTTC
v_call: TRBV20-1; j_call: TRBJ2-5; cdr3_length: 12; d_call: NA; clone_size: many; cdr3_aa: CSASRYQETQYF; cdr3_nt: TGCAGTGCCAGCCGTTACCAAGAGACCCAGTACTTC
v_call: TRBV30; j_call: TRBJ1-1; cdr3_length: 13; d_call: NA; clone_size: many; cdr3_aa: CAWADGVRTEAFF; cdr3_nt: TGTGCCTGGGCGGACGGGGTGAGAACTGAAGCTTTCTTT
v_call: TRBV6-1; j_call: TRBJ1-1; cdr3_length: 13; d_call: NA; clone_size: NA; cdr3_aa: CASPEGGFTEAFF; cdr3_nt: TGTGCCAGCCCCGAGGGGGGGTTTACTGAAGCTTTCTTT
v_call: TRBV7-2; j_call: TRBJ2-5; cdr3_length: 17; d_call: NA; clone_size: NA; cdr3_aa: CASSFGEGGLKKETQYF; cdr3_nt: TGTGCCAGCAGCTTTGGGGAGGGGGGGCTTAAGAAAGAGACCCAGTACTTC
v_call: TRBV9; j_call: TRBJ1-2; cdr3_length: 13; d_call: NA; clone_size: few; cdr3_aa: CASSVVPGRGYTF; cdr3_nt: TGTGCCAGCAGCGTAGTCCCCGGGAGAGGCTACACCTTC
v_call: TRBV2; j_call: TRBJ1-3; cdr3_length: 17; d_call: NA; clone_size: few; cdr3_aa: CASSRDGLLSGENTIYF; cdr3_nt: TGTGCCAGCAGCCGGGACGGATTACTCTCTGGTGAAAACACCATATATTTT